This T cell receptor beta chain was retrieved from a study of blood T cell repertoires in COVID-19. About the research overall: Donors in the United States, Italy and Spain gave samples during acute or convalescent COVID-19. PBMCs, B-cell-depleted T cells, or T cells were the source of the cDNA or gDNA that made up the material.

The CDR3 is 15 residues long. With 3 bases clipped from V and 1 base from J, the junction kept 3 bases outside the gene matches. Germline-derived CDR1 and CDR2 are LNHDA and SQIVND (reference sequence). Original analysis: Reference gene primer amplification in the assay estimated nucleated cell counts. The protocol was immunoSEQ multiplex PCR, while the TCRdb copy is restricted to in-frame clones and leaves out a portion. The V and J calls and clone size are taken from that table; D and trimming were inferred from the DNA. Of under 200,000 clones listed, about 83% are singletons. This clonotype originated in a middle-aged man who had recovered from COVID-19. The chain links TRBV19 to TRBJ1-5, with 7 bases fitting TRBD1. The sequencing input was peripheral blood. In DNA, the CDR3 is TGTGCCAGTAGTATCTGGGACAGAAGCAATCAGCCCCAGCATTTT. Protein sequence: CASSIWDRSNQPQHF.